The text below deals with one TCR beta chain. Original processing methods: How many nucleated cells were present was estimated from reference gene primer amplification. TCRdb's table, derived via immunoSEQ multiplex PCR, lists solely in-frame clones and lacks some. V, J and clone size are those of that table, while D and trimming were read from the DNA. Of around 40,000 clones in the sample, about 90% are singletons; the top ten hold 15% to 18%. This record comes from a study of blood T cell repertoires in COVID-19. Turning to the study itself: Both acute and convalescent COVID-19 samples were obtained from the United States, Italy and Spain. The cDNA or gDNA used as material had been derived from T cells, B-cell-depleted T cells, or PBMCs.

In germline, CDR1 is LNHDA, CDR2 SQIVND (reference sequence). The CDR3 covers 15 residues. Trimming removed 5 bases from V and 3 bases from J; junction bases left unmatched: 4. Material for sequencing was peripheral blood. This TCR was sampled from a woman under 40 in a cohort sampled during active COVID-19. This chain connects TRBV19 to TRBJ1-6; 7 bases fit TRBD1. This CDR3 reads CASSEGQLYNSPLHF. The CDR3 nucleotides are TGTGCCAGTAGTGAGGGACAGCTCTATAATTCACCCCTCCACTTT.